Below are 9 T cell receptor beta chains sequenced from a single sample in a study of shared clonotypes between healthy human individuals. Profiled with immunoSEQ multiplex PCR; TCRdb holds only in-frame clones, not every one. The table lists around 1,000,000 clones, approximately 75% of them singletons. Sequencing input: memory CD4+ T cells from PBMCs. Subset described: CD45RA-negative fraction. The receptors shown here come from a man between 18 and 35 years old in good health. Some clones in this sample may be carry-over from other donors' samples.

This chain connects TRBV28 to TRBJ2-2; TRBD1 is a possible D gene (7 bases). This CDR3 is built from 11 residues. CDR1 and CDR2 from the germline V gene are MDHEN and SYDVKM. The V end lost 10 bases, the J end lost 6 bases, and 9 bases lay between the germline ends. The CDR3 here is CATRGAGELFF. The CDR3 DNA reads as TGTGCCACCAGGGGGGCCGGGGAGCTGTTTTTT.

This chain joins TRBV5-1 and TRBJ2-7; 13 bases map to TRBD2. The V gene's germline CDR1 is SGHRS and CDR2 YFSETQ. The CDR3 is made up of 17 amino acids. V lost 7 bases and J lost 0; bases outside the gene matches: 10. The CDR3 spells CASRGGTSGVSSYEQYF. As DNA, the CDR3 is TGCGCCAGCCGGGGCGGGACTAGCGGGGTTAGCTCCTACGAGCAGTACTTC.

The rearrangement joins TRBV30 to TRBJ2-7, with TRBD1 identical over 7 bases. Losses at the gene ends were 2 bases for V and 3 bases for J; bases not matched to a gene: 1. Germline CDR1 reads GTSNPN; CDR2 reads SVGIG (reference sequence). There are 12 residues in the CDR3. The CDR3 nucleotides are TGTGCCTGGAGTTGGGACAGCTACGAGCAGTACTTC. Protein product: CAWSWDSYEQYF.

This rearrangement joins TRBV30 to TRBJ1-5; perhaps TRBD1 as D (5 bases). Trimming stripped 2 bases from V and 2 bases from J, with 10 bases between. Per the germline V gene, CDR1 is GTSNPN and CDR2 is SVGIG (reference sequence). The CDR3 runs 14 residues. CDR3 nucleotides: TGTGCCTGGAGTACTCCGGGGGGCAATCAGCCCCAGCATTTT. Translated: CAWSTPGGNQPQHF.

This clone has only one observation. J is TRBJ2-1 and V is TRBV5-1; TRBD2 is a possible D gene (7 bases). The CDR3 covers 13 residues. V lost 3 bases to trimming and J lost 7 bases, with 11 bases between them. CDR1 and CDR2 from the germline V gene are SGHRS and YFSETQ. The CDR3 sequence: CASSWGGRNEQFF. The CDR3 DNA is TGCGCCAGCAGCTGGGGGGGCAGGAATGAGCAGTTCTTC.

The rearrangement uses TRBV7-9 and TRBJ2-7; 11 nucleotides align to TRBD2. Germline lookup yields CDR1 SEHNR and CDR2 FQNEAQ (reference sequence). Unmatched junction bases numbered 11, after V lost 3 bases and J lost 7 bases. CDR3 length: 16 residues. In DNA form, the CDR3 reads TGTGCCAGCAGCTTTAGACTAGCGGGATCCATCTATGAGCAGTACTTC. It specifies CASSFRLAGSIYEQYF.

The rearrangement joins TRBV6-5 to TRBJ2-5, with D unresolved. This CDR3 contains 13 residues. Trimming took 6 bases from V and 0 from J, leaving 8 bases between them. Germline-derived CDR1 and CDR2 are MNHEY and SVGAGI. DNA of the CDR3: TGTGCCAGCAGCGACACGTACCAAGAGACCCAGTACTTC. Translation: CASSDTYQETQYF.

This chain links TRBV5-1 with TRBJ1-1, with a weak D call TRBD1 (5 bases). The V end lost 4 bases, the J end lost 3 bases, and 19 bases lay between the germline ends. CDR1 and CDR2 from the germline V gene are SGHRS and YFSETQ. The CDR3 consists of 16 residues. The CDR3 DNA sequence: TGCGCCAGCAGCCCGAGAGGGGCGGACGGTTACACTGAAGCTTTCTTT. Its translation: CASSPRGADGYTEAFF.

This clone was counted at least ten times. The chain uses TRBV7-9 and TRBJ2-1, with 13 bases identical to TRBD2. With 4 bases clipped from V and 7 bases from J, the junction kept 4 bases outside the gene matches. Per germline, CDR1 SEHNR and CDR2 FQNEAQ (reference sequence). The CDR3 sequence is 15 residues long. Here the CDR3 DNA reads TGTGCCAGCAGCTCACGGACTAGCGGGAGTAATGAGCAGTTCTTC. This translates into CASSSRTSGSNEQFF.